This T cell receptor beta chain was observed in a study of T-cell reconstitution after alpha-beta-depleted transplantation in children. Preparation of the TCRbeta library involved a method that used unique molecular identifiers. TCRdb called the PCR reads again in MiXCR, with one record for every CDR3 protein. The sample comprises approximately 500,000 distinct CDR3 sequences, about 10% of which are singletons, and around 2% rests with the top ten. The material sequenced was PBMCs, taken before TCRalphabeta/CD19-depleted stem cell transplant. This sequence was found in a child aged 2-9 years with inherited bone marrow failure, due to receive a stem cell transplant.

The CDR3: CSAMSGRADEQFF. In nucleotides, the CDR3 is TGCAGTGCTATGAGCGGGAGGGCCGATGAGCAGTTCTTC. The rearrangement links TRBV20-1 to TRBJ2-1, with 10 bases matching TRBD2. The V segment lost 4 bases and the J segment 8 bases; nucleotides outside the gene matches: 5. There are 13 residues in the CDR3. The V gene's germline CDR1 is DFQATT and CDR2 SNEGSKA (reference sequence).